This TCR beta chain was recorded in a study of blood T cell repertoires in COVID-19. Under the authors' procedure: Estimated nucleated cell counts came from reference gene primer amplification. Profiling relied on immunoSEQ multiplex PCR, and the TCRdb table lists in-frame clones only, not all of them. That table furnishes V, J and clone size, whereas the DNA furnished D and trimming. The sample records roughly 250,000 clones, 70% to 85% being singletons. V lost 0 bases, J lost 1 base, and 4 bases stayed unmatched. CDR1 MGHRA and CDR2 YSYEKL come from the germline V gene. The CDR3 is 16 residues long.

This receptor was identified in a woman aged 80 or over with acute or convalescent COVID-19. The sequenced sample consisted of peripheral blood. The rearrangement uses TRBV4-1 and TRBJ1-2; 8 bases fit TRBD1. CDR3 sequence: CASSQDKQGGNYGYTF. In nucleotides, the CDR3 is TGCGCCAGCAGCCAAGATAAACAGGGGGGTAACTATGGCTACACCTTC.